The TCR beta chain described here comes from a study of cytotoxic CD8 clonotypes in ibrutinib-treated CLL. Whole-study context: Patients: eleven to twelve relapsed/refractory, some 16 treatment-naive, approximately 18 IGHV unmutated. Whole-study results and caveats: Baseline clonality, above age-matched healthy donor levels, tracked circulating CD8+ T-cell counts. At ibrutinib response, clonality increased, and at progression it declined back toward baseline.

As to this clone: What it recognizes is unknown. One end of the junction is discordant with germline, which a read error may explain.

The V gene's germline CDR1 is SSHAT and CDR2 FNYEAQ (reference sequence). This CDR3 is 14 amino acids long. Method: immunoSEQ multiplex PCR; TCRdb's copy keeps in-frame clones and lacks some. The table includes some 92,000 clones, 77% detected once. The chain combines TRBV7-7 with TRBJ2-1; 8 positions agree with TRBD2. Sequenced material: PBMCs, taken after 24 months of ibrutinib treatment. This receptor was identified in a human donor with chronic lymphocytic leukemia. In nucleotides, the CDR3 is TGTGCTAGCAGTCCCCAGCGGGAGCACAATGAGCAGTTCTTC. Translation gives CASSPQREHNEQFF.